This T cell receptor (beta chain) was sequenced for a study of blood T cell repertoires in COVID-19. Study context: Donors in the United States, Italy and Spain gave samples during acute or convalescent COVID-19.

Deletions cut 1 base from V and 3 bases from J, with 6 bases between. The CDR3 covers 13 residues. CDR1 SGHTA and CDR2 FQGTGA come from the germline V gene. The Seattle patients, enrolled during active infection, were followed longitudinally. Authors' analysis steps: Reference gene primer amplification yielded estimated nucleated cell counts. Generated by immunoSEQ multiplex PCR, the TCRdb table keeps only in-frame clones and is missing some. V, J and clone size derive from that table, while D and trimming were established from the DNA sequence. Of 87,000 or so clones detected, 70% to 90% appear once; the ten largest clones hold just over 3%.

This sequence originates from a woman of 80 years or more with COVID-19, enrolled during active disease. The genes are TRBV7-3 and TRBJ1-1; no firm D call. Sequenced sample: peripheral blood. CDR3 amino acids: CASSLNSDTEAFF. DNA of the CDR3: TGTGCCAGCAGCTTAAACTCGGACACTGAAGCTTTCTTT.